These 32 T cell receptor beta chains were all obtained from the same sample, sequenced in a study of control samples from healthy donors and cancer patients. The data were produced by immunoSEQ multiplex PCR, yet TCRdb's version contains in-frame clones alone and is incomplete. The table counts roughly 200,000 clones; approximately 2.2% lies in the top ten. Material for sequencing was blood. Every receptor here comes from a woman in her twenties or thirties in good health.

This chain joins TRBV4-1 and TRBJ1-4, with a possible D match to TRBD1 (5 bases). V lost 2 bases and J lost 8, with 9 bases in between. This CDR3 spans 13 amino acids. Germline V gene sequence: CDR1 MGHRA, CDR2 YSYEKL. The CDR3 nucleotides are TGCGCCAGCAGCCAAAGGGGAGAGGAAAAACTGTTTTTT. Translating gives CASSQRGEEKLFF.

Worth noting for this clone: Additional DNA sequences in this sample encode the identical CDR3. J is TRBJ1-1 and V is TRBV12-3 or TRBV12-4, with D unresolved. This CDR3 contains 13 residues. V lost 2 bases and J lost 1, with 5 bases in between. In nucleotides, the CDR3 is TGTGCCAGCAGTTTACAGGCGAACACTGAAGCTTTCTTT. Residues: CASSLQANTEAFF.

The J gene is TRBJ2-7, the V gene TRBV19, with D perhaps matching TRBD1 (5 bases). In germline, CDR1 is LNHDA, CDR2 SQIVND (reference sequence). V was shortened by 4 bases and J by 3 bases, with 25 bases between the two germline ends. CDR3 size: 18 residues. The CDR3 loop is CASSRGKGVRGADYEQYF. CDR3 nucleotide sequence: TGTGCCAGTAGTAGGGGAAAAGGGGTCCGCGGAGCTGACTACGAGCAGTACTTC. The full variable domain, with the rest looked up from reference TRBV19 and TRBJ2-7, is DGGITQSPKYLFRKEGQNVTLSCEQNLNHDAMYWYRQDPGQGLRLIYYSQIVNDFQKGDIAEGYSVSREKKESFPLTVTSAQKNPTAFYLCASSRGKGVRGADYEQYFGPGTRLTVT.

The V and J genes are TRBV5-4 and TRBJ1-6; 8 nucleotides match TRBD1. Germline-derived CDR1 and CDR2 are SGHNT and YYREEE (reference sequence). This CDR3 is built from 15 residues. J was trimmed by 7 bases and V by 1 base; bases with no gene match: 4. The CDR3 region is CASSLMTGVNSPLHF. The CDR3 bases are TGTGCCAGCAGCTTGATGACAGGGGTGAATTCACCCCTCCACTTT. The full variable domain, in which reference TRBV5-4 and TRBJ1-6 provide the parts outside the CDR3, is ETGVTQSPTHLIKTRGQQVTLRCSSQSGHNTVSWYQQALGQGPQFIFQYYREEENGRGNFPPRFSGLQFPNYSSELNVNALELDDSALYLCASSLMTGVNSPLHFGNGTRLTVT.

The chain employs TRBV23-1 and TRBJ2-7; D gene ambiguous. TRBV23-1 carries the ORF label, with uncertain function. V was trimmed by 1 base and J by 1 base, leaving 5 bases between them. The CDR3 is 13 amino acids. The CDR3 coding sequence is TGCGCCAGCAGTCAATTCAAGTCCTACGAGCAGTACTTC. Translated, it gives CASSQFKSYEQYF.

Here the CDR3 reads CASSLPGLAGGYTDTQYF. CDR3 nucleotide sequence: TGTGCCAGCAGCTTACCGGGACTAGCGGGGGGCTACACAGATACGCAGTATTTT. The chain combines TRBV3-1 (or the pseudogene TRBV3-2) with TRBJ2-3; 15 nucleotides align to TRBD2. Germline values: CDR1 LGHDT, CDR2 YNNKEL (reference sequence). Germline trimming cut 5 bases from V and 2 bases from J; bases unmatched to any gene: 8. This CDR3 is built from 18 residues.

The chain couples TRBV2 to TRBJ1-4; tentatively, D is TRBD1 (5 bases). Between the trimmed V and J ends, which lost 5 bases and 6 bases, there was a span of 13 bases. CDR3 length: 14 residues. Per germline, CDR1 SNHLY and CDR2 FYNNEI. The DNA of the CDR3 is TGTGCCAGCAGTCCCAGGGAGGGCCATGAAAAACTGTTTTTT. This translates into CASSPREGHEKLFF.

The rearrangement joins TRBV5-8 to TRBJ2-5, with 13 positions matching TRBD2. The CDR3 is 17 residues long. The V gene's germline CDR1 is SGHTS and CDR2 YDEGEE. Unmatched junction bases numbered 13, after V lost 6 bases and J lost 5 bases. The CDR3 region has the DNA TGTGCCAGCACGACCGGGACTAGCGGGGTTATGGTCGAGACCCAGTACTTC. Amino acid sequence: CASTTGTSGVMVETQYF.

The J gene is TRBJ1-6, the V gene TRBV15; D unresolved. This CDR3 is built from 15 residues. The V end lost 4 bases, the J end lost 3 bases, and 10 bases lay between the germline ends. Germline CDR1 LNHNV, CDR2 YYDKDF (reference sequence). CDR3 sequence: CATSTQANYNSPLHF. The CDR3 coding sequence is TGTGCCACCAGCACCCAGGCGAACTATAATTCACCCCTCCACTTT.

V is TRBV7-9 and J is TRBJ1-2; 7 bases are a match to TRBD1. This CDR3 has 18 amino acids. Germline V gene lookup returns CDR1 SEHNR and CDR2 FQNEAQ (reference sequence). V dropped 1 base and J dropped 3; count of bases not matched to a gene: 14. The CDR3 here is CASSLVGQGGLGDYGYTF. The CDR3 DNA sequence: TGTGCCAGCAGCTTAGTCGGCCAAGGGGGCCTCGGGGACTATGGCTACACCTTC.

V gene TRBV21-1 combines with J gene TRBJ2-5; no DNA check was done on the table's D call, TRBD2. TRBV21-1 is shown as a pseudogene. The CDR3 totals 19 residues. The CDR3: CASSKAPGTVPGGQETQYF. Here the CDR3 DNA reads TGTGCCAGCAGCAAAGCCCCCGGGACAGTGCCGGGAGGGCAAGAGACCCAGTACTTC.

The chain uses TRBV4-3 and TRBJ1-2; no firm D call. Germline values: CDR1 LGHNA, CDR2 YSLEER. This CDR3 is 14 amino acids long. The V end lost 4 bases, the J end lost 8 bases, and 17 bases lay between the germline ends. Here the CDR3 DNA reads TGCGCCAGCAGCCGCGGACGGTCAAGCTACGGCTACACCTTC. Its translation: CASSRGRSSYGYTF.

The CDR3 nucleotides are TGCGCCAGCAGCCAAGAGGGGAGAGATACGCAGTATTTT. This codes for CASSQEGRDTQYF. This chain joins TRBV4-1 and TRBJ2-3; D is perhaps TRBD2 (5 bases). The V gene lost 0 bases and the J gene lost 5 bases, with 6 bases spanning the gap. CDR3 length: 13 amino acids. CDR1 and CDR2 (germline): MGHRA, YSYEKL.

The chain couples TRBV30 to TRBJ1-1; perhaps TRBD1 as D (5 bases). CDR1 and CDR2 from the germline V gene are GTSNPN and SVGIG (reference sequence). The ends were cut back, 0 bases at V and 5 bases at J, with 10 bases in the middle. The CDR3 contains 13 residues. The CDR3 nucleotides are TGTGCCTGGAGTGTCCAGGGAAGGACTGAAGCTTTCTTT. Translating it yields CAWSVQGRTEAFF.

For the CDR3, the DNA is TGCGCCAGCAGTGAGTCCGGGACAGCAAACTATGGCTACACCTTC. Encoded protein: CASSESGTANYGYTF. The chain uses TRBV10-2 and TRBJ1-2; 7 nucleotides agree with TRBD1. V shed 0 bases and J 2 bases; nucleotides not matched to a gene: 3. CDR3 length: 15 residues. CDR1 and CDR2 (germline): WSHSY, SAAADI.

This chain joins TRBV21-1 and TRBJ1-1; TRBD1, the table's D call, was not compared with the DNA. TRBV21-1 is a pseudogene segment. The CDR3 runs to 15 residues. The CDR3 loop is CASTPWGRRNTEAFF. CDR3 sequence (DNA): TGTGCCAGCACCCCCTGGGGCAGGAGGAACACTGAAGCTTTCTTT.

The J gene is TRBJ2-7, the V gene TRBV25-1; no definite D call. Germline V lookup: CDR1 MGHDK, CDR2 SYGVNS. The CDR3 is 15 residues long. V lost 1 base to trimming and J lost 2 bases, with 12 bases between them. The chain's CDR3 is CASSESAEQTYEQYF. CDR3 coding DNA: TGTGCCAGCAGTGAATCGGCAGAACAAACCTACGAGCAGTACTTC.

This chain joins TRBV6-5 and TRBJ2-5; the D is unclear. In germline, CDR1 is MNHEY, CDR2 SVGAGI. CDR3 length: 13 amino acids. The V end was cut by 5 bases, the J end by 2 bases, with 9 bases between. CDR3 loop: CASSRTEQETQYF. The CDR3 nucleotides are TGTGCCAGCAGTCGGACGGAGCAAGAGACCCAGTACTTC.

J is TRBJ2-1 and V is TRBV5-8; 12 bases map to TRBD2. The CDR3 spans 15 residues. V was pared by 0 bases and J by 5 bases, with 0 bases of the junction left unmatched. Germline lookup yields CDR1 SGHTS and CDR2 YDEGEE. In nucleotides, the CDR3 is TGTGCCAGCAGCTTGGGGACTAGCGGGGACAATGAGCAGTTCTTC. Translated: CASSLGTSGDNEQFF. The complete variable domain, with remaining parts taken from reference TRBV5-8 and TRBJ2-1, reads EAGVTQSPTHLIKTRGQQATLRCSPISGHTSVYWYQQALGLGLQFLLWYDEGEERNRGNFPPRFSGRQFPNYSSELNVNALELEDSALYLCASSLGTSGDNEQFFGPGTRLTVL.

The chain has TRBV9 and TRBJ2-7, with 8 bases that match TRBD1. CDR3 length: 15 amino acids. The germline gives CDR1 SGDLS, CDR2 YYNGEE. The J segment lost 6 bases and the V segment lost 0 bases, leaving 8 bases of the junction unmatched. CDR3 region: CASSVAAGGLVEQYF. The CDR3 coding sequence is TGTGCCAGCAGCGTAGCGGCAGGGGGCCTGGTCGAGCAGTACTTC.

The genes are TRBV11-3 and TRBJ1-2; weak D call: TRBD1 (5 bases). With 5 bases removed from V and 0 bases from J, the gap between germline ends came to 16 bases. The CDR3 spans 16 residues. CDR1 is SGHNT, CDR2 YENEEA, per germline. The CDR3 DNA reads TGTGCCAGCAGCCCAGGGACCGCTCCATCTAACTATGGCTACACCTTC. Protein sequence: CASSPGTAPSNYGYTF.

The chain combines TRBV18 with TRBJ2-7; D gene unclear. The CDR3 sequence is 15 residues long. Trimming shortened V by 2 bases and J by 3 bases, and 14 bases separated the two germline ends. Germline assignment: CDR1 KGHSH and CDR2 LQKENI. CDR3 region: CASSPRNSDYYEQYF. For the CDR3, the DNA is TGTGCCAGCTCACCAAGAAATTCGGATTACTACGAGCAGTACTTC.

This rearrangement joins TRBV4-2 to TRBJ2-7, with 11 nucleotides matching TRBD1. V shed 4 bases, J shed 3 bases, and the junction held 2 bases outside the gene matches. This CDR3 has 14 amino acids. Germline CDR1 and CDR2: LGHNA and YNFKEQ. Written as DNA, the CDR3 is TGTGCCAGCAGCCCCGGGACAGGGGGCTACGAGCAGTACTTC. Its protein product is CASSPGTGGYEQYF.

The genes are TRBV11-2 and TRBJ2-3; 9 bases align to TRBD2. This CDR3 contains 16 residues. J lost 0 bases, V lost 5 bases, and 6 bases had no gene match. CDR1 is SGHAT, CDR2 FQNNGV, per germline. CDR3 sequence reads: CASSLSGGSSTDTQYF. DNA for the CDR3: TGTGCCAGCAGCCTTAGCGGGGGCTCCAGCACAGATACGCAGTATTTT.

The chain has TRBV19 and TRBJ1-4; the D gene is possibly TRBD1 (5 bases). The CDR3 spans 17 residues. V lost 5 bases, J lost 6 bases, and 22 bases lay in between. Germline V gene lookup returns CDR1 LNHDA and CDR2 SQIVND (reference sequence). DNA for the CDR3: TGTGCCAGTAGTGCGCGGGCCAGGGCAGAATTTCATGAAAAACTGTTTTTT. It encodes CASSARARAEFHEKLFF. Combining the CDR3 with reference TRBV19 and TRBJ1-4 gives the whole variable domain DGGITQSPKYLFRKEGQNVTLSCEQNLNHDAMYWYRQDPGQGLRLIYYSQIVNDFQKGDIAEGYSVSREKKESFPLTVTSAQKNPTAFYLCASSARARAEFHEKLFFGSGTQLSVL.

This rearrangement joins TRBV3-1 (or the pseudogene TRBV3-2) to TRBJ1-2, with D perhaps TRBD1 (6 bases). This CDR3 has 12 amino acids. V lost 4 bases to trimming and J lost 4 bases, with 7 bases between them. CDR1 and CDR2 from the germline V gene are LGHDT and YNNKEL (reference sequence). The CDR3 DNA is TGTGCCAGCAGCCCGGACAGCTATGGCTACACCTTC. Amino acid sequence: CASSPDSYGYTF.

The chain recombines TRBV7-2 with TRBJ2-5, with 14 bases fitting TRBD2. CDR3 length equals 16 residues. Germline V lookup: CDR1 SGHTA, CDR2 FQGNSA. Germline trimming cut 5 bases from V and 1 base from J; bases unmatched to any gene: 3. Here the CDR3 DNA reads TGTGCCAGCAGCCAAGGGACTAGCGGGGGCCAAGAGACCCAGTACTTC. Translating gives CASSQGTSGGQETQYF.

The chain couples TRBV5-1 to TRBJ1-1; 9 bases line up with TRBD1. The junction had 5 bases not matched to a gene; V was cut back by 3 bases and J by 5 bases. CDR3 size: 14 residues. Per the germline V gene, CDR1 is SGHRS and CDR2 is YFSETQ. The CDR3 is CASSWDREETEAFF. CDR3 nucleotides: TGCGCCAGCAGCTGGGACAGGGAAGAAACTGAAGCTTTCTTT.

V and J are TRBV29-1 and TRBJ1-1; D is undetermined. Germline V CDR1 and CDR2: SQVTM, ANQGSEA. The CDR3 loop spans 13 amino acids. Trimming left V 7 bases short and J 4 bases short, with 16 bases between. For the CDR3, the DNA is TGCAGCGGTGCTACAGCGCTTTTCACTGAAGCTTTCTTT. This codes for CSGATALFTEAFF. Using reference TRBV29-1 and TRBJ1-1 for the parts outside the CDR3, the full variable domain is SAVISQKPSRDICQRGTSLTIQCQVDSQVTMMFWYRQQPGQSLTLIATANQGSEATYESGFVIDKFPISRPNLTFSTLTVSNMSPEDSSIYLCSGATALFTEAFFGQGTRLTVV.

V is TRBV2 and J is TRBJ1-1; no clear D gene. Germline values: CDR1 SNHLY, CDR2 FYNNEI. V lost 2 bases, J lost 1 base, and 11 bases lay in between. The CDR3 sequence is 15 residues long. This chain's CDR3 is CASSELVIGNTEAFF. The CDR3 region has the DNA TGTGCCAGCAGTGAATTAGTGATCGGGAACACTGAAGCTTTCTTT. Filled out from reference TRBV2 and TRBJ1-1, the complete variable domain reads EPEVTQTPSHQVTQMGQEVILRCVPISNHLYFYWYRQILGQKVEFLVSFYNNEISEKSEIFDDQFSVERPDGSNFTLKIRSTKLEDSAMYFCASSELVIGNTEAFFGQGTRLTVV.

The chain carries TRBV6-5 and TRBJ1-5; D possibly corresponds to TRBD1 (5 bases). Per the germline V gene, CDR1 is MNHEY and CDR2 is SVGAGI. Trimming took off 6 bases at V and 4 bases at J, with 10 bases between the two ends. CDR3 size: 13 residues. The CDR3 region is CASRLRGNQPQHF. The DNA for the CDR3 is TGTGCCAGCAGACTTCGGGGGAATCAGCCCCAGCATTTT.

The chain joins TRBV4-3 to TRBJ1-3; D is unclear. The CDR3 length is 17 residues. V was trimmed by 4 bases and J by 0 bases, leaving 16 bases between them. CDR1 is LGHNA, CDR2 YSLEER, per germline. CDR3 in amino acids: CASSLGLWVSSGNTIYF. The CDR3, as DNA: TGCGCCAGCAGCCTTGGGCTCTGGGTGAGCTCTGGAAACACCATATATTTT.